This T cell receptor (beta chain) was recorded in a study of T cell changes during pregnancy in multiple sclerosis. Profiled with immunoSEQ multiplex PCR; TCRdb holds only in-frame clones, not every one. The sample has 50,000 or so clones, roughly 92% seen once. Looked up from germline, CDR1 is SGHTA and CDR2 is FQGNSA. The germline V and J ends were trimmed by 7 bases and 8 bases, with 9 bases remaining between them. This CDR3 spans 11 amino acids. The TCR was taken from a female donor with multiple sclerosis, enrolled in a pregnancy study. The sample was CD4+ T cells from peripheral blood mononuclear cells, taken in the third trimester of pregnancy. The chain has TRBV7-2 and TRBJ2-1; possible D gene TRBD2, 5 bases. The CDR3 DNA reads TGTGCCAGCACCGCGAGGGATGAGCAGTTCTTC. Its protein product is CASTARDEQFF.